This TCR beta chain was documented in a study of cytomegalovirus exposure and HLA in healthy donors. TCRdb's table, derived via immunoSEQ multiplex PCR, lists solely in-frame clones and lacks some. In the table there are 300,000 to 450,000 clones, around 86% of which are singletons. The validation cohort, a group of 130 or so subjects, included the donors and was separate from the roughly 620-subject first cohort. The CDR3 has 14 amino acids. CDR1 and CDR2 (germline): MDHEN, SYDVKM. Losses at the gene ends were 4 bases for V and 2 bases for J; bases not matched to a gene: 3. The chain links TRBV28 to TRBJ2-3; TRBD2 matches 7 bases. The origin of this receptor is a woman under 30 in good health and CMV-seronegative. Sequencing was done on a sample of PBMCs. CDR3 DNA sequence: TGTGCCAGCAGTTCCGCGGGGGACACAGATACGCAGTATTTT. This translates into CASSSAGDTDTQYF.